The 20 T cell receptor beta chains below all came from one sample that was sequenced in a study of Ad26.COV2.S vaccination and SARS-CoV-2 variants. TCRdb keeps only in-frame clones here, not all; method: immunoSEQ multiplex PCR. The data contain fewer than 500,000 clones, 90% of them singletons. Treatment meaning: some 20 received Ad26.COV2.S at low or high dose, single or two shots; five or six received placebo; per-sample allocation not given. Day 63 after the first injection of vaccine or placebo was the sampling time. Specimen: peripheral blood, collected in a trial of Ad26.COV2.S vaccine versus placebo. These receptors were taken from a person aged 18-65 years who received the Ad26.COV2.S COVID-19 vaccine or a placebo.

The chain uses TRBV11-2 and TRBJ2-7, with D maybe TRBD2 (6 bases). V was pared by 4 bases and J by 4 bases, with 14 bases between. Germline lookup yields CDR1 SGHAT and CDR2 FQNNGV. The CDR3 is 14 residues long. The CDR3 loop reads CASSYPRGGYEQYF. CDR3 nucleotide sequence: TGTGCCAGCAGCTACCCGCGGGGAGGATACGAGCAGTACTTC.

CDR3 coding DNA: TGTGCCATCAGTGAGGTTGAAGGCTTAGGGGACACTGAAGCTTTCTTT. It yields the protein CAISEVEGLGDTEAFF. The chain recombines TRBV10-3 with TRBJ1-1; a weak D match, TRBD1 (5 bases). The V gene's germline CDR1 is ENHRY and CDR2 SYGVKD. Trimming stripped 2 bases from V and 3 bases from J, with 16 bases between. This CDR3 region has 16 residues.

This clone was observed a few times. The rearrangement joins TRBV7-9 to TRBJ2-7; D might be TRBD1 (6 bases). The germline gives CDR1 SEHNR, CDR2 FQNEAQ (reference sequence). Trimming left V 5 bases short and J 1 base short, with 18 bases between. The CDR3 consists of 16 residues. The CDR3: CASSTSYRDASYEQYF. The CDR3 region has the DNA TGTGCCAGCAGCACCAGTTACAGGGACGCGTCCTACGAGCAGTACTTC.

The chain recombines TRBV30 with TRBJ2-1; tentative D call: TRBD1 (5 bases). CDR1 and CDR2 from the germline V gene are GTSNPN and SVGIG (reference sequence). This CDR3 has 13 residues. Trimming removed 2 bases from V and 0 bases from J, with 5 bases in between. CDR3 bases: TGTGCCTGGAGTCAGGGCTCCTACAATGAGCAGTTCTTC. It is translated as CAWSQGSYNEQFF.

The genes are TRBV28 and TRBJ2-7; D remains ambiguous. Trimming stripped 6 bases from V and 0 bases from J, with 9 bases between. The germline V gene has CDR1 MDHEN and CDR2 SYDVKM. This CDR3 region has 13 residues. This CDR3 reads CASRVSSSYEQYF. DNA for the CDR3: TGTGCCAGCAGGGTATCGAGCTCCTACGAGCAGTACTTC.

Remarks on this clone: The junction shows a germline mismatch at one end, possibly a read error. The gene calls are TRBV7-7 and TRBJ2-1; 11 bases align to TRBD2. Germline V gene sequence: CDR1 SSHAT, CDR2 FNYEAQ (reference sequence). This CDR3 comprises 16 residues. The CDR3 here is CASSLGRGLAGDEQFF. The CDR3 DNA reads as TGTGCTAGCAGCTTAGGCCGAGGACTAGCGGGTGATGAGCAGTTCTTC.

V and J are TRBV27 and TRBJ1-4; D might be TRBD1 (6 bases). The germline V gene has CDR1 MNHEY and CDR2 SMNVEV (reference sequence). Trimming took off 4 bases at V and 0 bases at J, with 6 bases between the two ends. This CDR3 is 14 amino acids long. The CDR3 loop reads CASSSGATNEKLFF. DNA for the CDR3: TGTGCCAGCAGTTCAGGGGCAACTAATGAAAAACTGTTTTTT. The full variable domain, with the rest looked up from reference TRBV27 and TRBJ1-4, is EAQVTQNPRYLITVTGKKLTVTCSQNMNHEYMSWYRQDPGLGLRQIYYSMNVEVTDKGDVPEGYKVSRKEKRNFPLILESPSPNQTSLYFCASSSGATNEKLFFGSGTQLSVL.

The gene calls are TRBV24-1 and TRBJ1-1, with D uncertain. Trimming removed 6 bases from V and 0 bases from J, with 7 bases in between. This CDR3 spans 13 amino acids. Germline lookup yields CDR1 KGHDR and CDR2 SFDVKD. The CDR3 spells CATSSGLNTEAFF. CDR3 DNA sequence: TGTGCCACCAGTAGTGGACTGAACACTGAAGCTTTCTTT.

The V and J genes are TRBV29-1 and TRBJ2-7; D possibly corresponds to TRBD1 (5 bases). The germline CDR1 and CDR2 sequences are SQVTM and ANQGSEA. CDR3 length equals 13 residues. The V and J ends lost 4 bases and 1 base respectively, with 11 bases between them. This CDR3 is CSVGGRLSYEQYF. The CDR3 DNA reads as TGCAGCGTTGGGGGCAGGTTATCCTACGAGCAGTACTTC.

This chain uses TRBV7-2 with TRBJ2-5; D might be TRBD1 (5 bases). V was cut by 5 bases and J by 4 bases, with 8 bases left in between. CDR1 is SGHTA and CDR2 is FQGNSA in the germline V gene. The CDR3 is made up of 12 amino acids. Written as DNA, the CDR3 is TGTGCCAGCAGCCAGGGTCGAGAGACCCAGTACTTC. Its protein is CASSQGRETQYF.

The gene calls are TRBV5-1 and TRBJ1-3; possibly TRBD1 for D (5 bases). Germline V gives CDR1 SGHRS, CDR2 YFSETQ. This CDR3 is 18 amino acids long. V lost 0 bases and J 6 bases, leaving 22 bases between the germline ends. The CDR3 bases are TGCGCCAGCAGCTTGGGCCCCACAGGACGAAGCTACGAAAACACCATATATTTT. Encoded protein: CASSLGPTGRSYENTIYF.

CDR3 residues: CASSVRDKPSGEQFF. The CDR3 DNA is TGTGCCAGCAGCGTACGGGACAAGCCTAGTGGTGAGCAGTTCTTC. V and J are TRBV9 and TRBJ2-1; tentative D call: TRBD1 (6 bases). The CDR3 runs 15 residues. Between the trimmed V and J ends, which lost 1 base and 9 bases, there was a span of 17 bases. CDR1 SGDLS and CDR2 YYNGEE come from the germline V gene.

This chain joins TRBV19 and TRBJ2-5; 7 bases are a match to TRBD2. The junction had 3 bases not matched to a gene; V was cut back by 6 bases and J by 8 bases. CDR3 length equals 11 residues. The germline V gene encodes CDR1 LNHDA and CDR2 SQIVND (reference sequence). In DNA form, the CDR3 reads TGTGCCAGTAGGGGGGGGTATACCCAGTACTTC. This translates into CASRGGYTQYF.

The rearrangement uses TRBV10-1 and TRBJ2-7, with unresolved D. Trimming cost V 6 bases and J 2 bases, with 5 bases left between them. The CDR3 runs to 11 residues. The V gene's germline CDR1 is WNHNN and CDR2 SYGVQD (reference sequence). CDR3 in amino acids: CASRIAYEQYF. CDR3 nucleotides: TGCGCCAGCAGGATCGCCTACGAGCAGTACTTC.

The chain couples TRBV12-1 to TRBJ1-5. TRBV12-1 is a pseudogene. This CDR3 spans 19 amino acids. CDR3 residues: CASSAKGGSGTFANQPQHF. In DNA, the CDR3 is TGTGCCAGCAGCGCGAAGGGAGGGTCAGGCACCTTTGCAAATCAGCCCCAGCATTTT.

The rearrangement links TRBV4-3 to TRBJ2-1; the match to TRBD2 covers 10 bases. CDR1 is LGHNA and CDR2 is YSLEER in the germline V gene. The CDR3 sequence is 18 residues long. Trimming at V came to 0 bases and at J to 0 bases, leaving 5 bases not matched to a gene. DNA of the CDR3: TGCGCCAGCAGCCAAGATCGAAGACTAGCGGGCTCCTACAATGAGCAGTTCTTC. Translated, it gives CASSQDRRLAGSYNEQFF.

The V and J genes are TRBV5-1 and TRBJ1-4; no clear D gene. Deletions cut 4 bases from V and 0 bases from J, with 7 bases between. Germline assignment: CDR1 SGHRS and CDR2 YFSETQ. The CDR3 runs to 14 residues. The CDR3 loop reads CASSPSATNEKLFF. Written as DNA, the CDR3 is TGCGCCAGCAGCCCCTCCGCAACTAATGAAAAACTGTTTTTT.

The V gene is TRBV28, the J gene TRBJ1-6, with TRBD1 matching 8 bases. The CDR3 totals 13 residues. Germline CDR1 MDHEN, CDR2 SYDVKM. J lost 8 bases, V lost 4 bases, and 1 base had no gene match. As DNA, the CDR3 is TGTGCCAGCAGTTCAGGGGGCGATTCACCCCTCCACTTT. Amino acid sequence: CASSSGGDSPLHF.

This CDR3 is CASSERSAAGGSPLHF. The CDR3 nucleotides are TGTGCCAGCAGTGAACGGAGTGCGGCAGGGGGTTCACCCCTCCACTTT. The chain has TRBV6-1 and TRBJ1-6; 7 bases match TRBD1. CDR1 is MNHNS and CDR2 is SASEGT in the germline V gene. The CDR3 totals 16 residues. V was clipped by 2 bases and J by 9 bases; unmatched bases: 10.

The rearrangement uses TRBV14 and TRBJ2-7; D is ambiguous. V lost 1 base and J lost 2, with 6 bases in between. This CDR3 contains 13 residues. CDR1 is SGHDN, CDR2 FVKESK, per germline. CDR3 coding DNA: TGTGCCAGCAGCCAAGCCCTAACCTACGAGCAGTACTTC. It specifies CASSQALTYEQYF.